These 25 T cell receptor beta chains came from one sample sequenced in a study of blood T cell repertoires in COVID-19. Repertoires were generated with immunoSEQ multiplex PCR, while TCRdb's copy carries only in-frame clones and drops some. The data show 120,000 to 150,000 clones, 80% to 90% seen once. The material sequenced was peripheral blood. These receptors were collected from a man in his 60s with active or convalescent COVID-19.

This chain joins TRBV2 and TRBJ2-7; 11 nucleotides agree with TRBD1. With V trimmed by 6 bases and J by 0 bases, 4 bases remained unmatched. CDR1 is SNHLY and CDR2 is FYNNEI in the germline V gene. This CDR3 is 15 amino acids long. The CDR3 is CASSSGTGGSYEQYF. In nucleotides, the CDR3 is TGTGCCAGCAGCTCCGGGACAGGGGGCTCCTACGAGCAGTACTTC.

CDR3 in DNA: TGCGCCAGCAAACAGGGGGAGGCCGGGGAGCTGTTTTTT. It codes for CASKQGEAGELFF. The chain employs TRBV5-1 and TRBJ2-2; 8 positions agree with TRBD1. Trimming cost V 6 bases and J 6 bases; bases outside gene matches: 4. Germline CDR1 SGHRS, CDR2 YFSETQ. The CDR3 extends over 13 amino acids.

The chain links TRBV28 to TRBJ2-7, with D perhaps TRBD1 (6 bases). The V end lost 5 bases, the J end lost 1 base, and 9 bases lay between the germline ends. The CDR3 contains 13 residues. Germline-derived CDR1 and CDR2 are MDHEN and SYDVKM. The CDR3 spells CASSGTPSYEQYF. The CDR3, as DNA: TGTGCCAGCAGTGGGACACCTTCCTACGAGCAGTACTTC.

This chain links TRBV5-6 with TRBJ1-2; 8 positions agree with TRBD1. From germline, CDR1 is SGHDT and CDR2 YYEEEE. This CDR3 region has 18 residues. Trimming at V came to 0 bases and at J to 8 bases, leaving 18 bases not matched to a gene. CDR3 sequence reads: CASSLATNLWTGLKGYTF. CDR3 DNA: TGTGCCAGCAGCTTGGCCACTAATCTTTGGACAGGGCTAAAGGGCTACACCTTC.

V gene TRBV4-2 combines with J gene TRBJ2-1; TRBD1 might be the D (6 bases). The CDR3 contains 14 residues. Trimming cost V 3 bases and J 1 base, with 7 bases left between them. Per the germline V gene, CDR1 is LGHNA and CDR2 is YNFKEQ. The CDR3 sequence: CASSQQGSYNEQFF. The CDR3 bases are TGTGCCAGCAGCCAGCAGGGGTCCTACAATGAGCAGTTCTTC.

The genes are TRBV28 and TRBJ2-7; 9 bases are shared with TRBD1. This CDR3 has 15 amino acids. CDR1 and CDR2 from the germline V gene are MDHEN and SYDVKM. J lost 5 bases, V lost 6 bases, and 11 bases had no gene match. As DNA, the CDR3 is TGTGCCAGCAGGTCGCCCGGGACAGGGATTCACGAGCAGTACTTC. Encoded protein: CASRSPGTGIHEQYF.

Only one count was recorded for this clone. J is TRBJ2-2 and V is TRBV27, with 10 bases lining up with TRBD1. The germline CDR1 and CDR2 sequences are MNHEY and SMNVEV (reference sequence). The CDR3 is made up of 16 amino acids. Unmatched junction bases numbered 8, after V lost 4 bases and J lost 6 bases. The CDR3 loop is CASSYNWGTGAGELFF. DNA for the CDR3: TGTGCCAGCAGTTACAATTGGGGGACAGGGGCCGGGGAGCTGTTTTTT.

This clone was recorded once. The chain is built from TRBV24-1 and TRBJ2-3; 8 bases line up with TRBD2. V shed 3 bases, J shed 4 bases, and the junction held 8 bases outside the gene matches. The germline gives CDR1 KGHDR, CDR2 SFDVKD. The CDR3 length is 16 residues. CDR3 coding DNA: TGTGCCACCAGTGATACGAGCGGGAGCCCCCCAGATACGCAGTATTTT. Protein: CATSDTSGSPPDTQYF.

This chain links TRBV5-4 with TRBJ2-2, with D hard to call. V shed 2 bases and J shed 5 bases, with 7 bases lying between them. The V gene's germline CDR1 is SGHNT and CDR2 YYREEE (reference sequence). The CDR3 loop spans 13 amino acids. CDR3 nucleotide sequence: TGTGCCAGCAGCTTCGTAGTTACCGGGGAGCTGTTTTTT. It is translated as CASSFVVTGELFF.

Points on this clone: A read error is possible here, since a much larger clone lies one base away. Other DNA sequences in the sample encode the same CDR3. The CDR3 loop is CASSAGTGTYEQYF. CDR3 sequence (DNA): TGTGCCAGCAGCGCCGGGACAGGGACCTACGAGCAGTACTTC. The gene calls are TRBV9 and TRBJ2-7, with 9 bases fitting TRBD1. Germline CDR1 SGDLS, CDR2 YYNGEE. With V trimmed by 3 bases and J by 2 bases, 3 bases remained unmatched. The CDR3 runs to 14 residues.

This chain links TRBV28 with TRBJ1-6; TRBD1 agrees at 9 bases. This CDR3 comprises 14 residues. The ends lost 8 bases at V and 6 bases at J; junction bases unmatched: 5. Germline CDR1 MDHEN, CDR2 SYDVKM. The CDR3 nucleotides read TGTGCCAGCTTACCGGGACAGGGTAATTCACCCCTCCACTTT. Translated: CASLPGQGNSPLHF.

V gene TRBV18 combines with J gene TRBJ1-2; D possibly corresponds to TRBD1 (6 bases). The germline gives CDR1 KGHSH, CDR2 LQKENI. The germline V and J ends were trimmed by 3 bases and 2 bases, with 10 bases remaining between them. This CDR3 is built from 14 residues. DNA of the CDR3: TGTGCCAGCTCACCGCAGGGGCGCAACTATGGCTACACCTTC. Protein sequence: CASSPQGRNYGYTF.

V gene TRBV18 combines with J gene TRBJ1-2, with 9 bases lining up with TRBD1. Germline values: CDR1 KGHSH, CDR2 LQKENI. Trimming cost V 3 bases and J 8 bases; bases outside gene matches: 7. The CDR3 consists of 14 residues. The CDR3 spells CASSPGTGFGGYTF. The CDR3 DNA follows: TGTGCCAGCTCACCCGGGACAGGGTTCGGAGGCTACACCTTC.

This chain links TRBV3-1 (or the pseudogene TRBV3-2) with TRBJ2-2; the match to TRBD2 covers 15 bases. The germline V gene encodes CDR1 LGHDT and CDR2 YNNKEL (reference sequence). The CDR3 has 19 amino acids. V lost 4 bases to trimming and J lost 4 bases; unmatched junction nucleotides: 10. CDR3 coding DNA: TGTGCCAGCAGCCTGTTTTGGACTAGCGGGAGGGCGGGCACCGGGGAGCTGTTTTTT. Protein product: CASSLFWTSGRAGTGELFF.

The rearrangement joins TRBV5-1 to TRBJ1-5; D not certain. The germline V gene has CDR1 SGHRS and CDR2 YFSETQ. With 0 bases removed from V and 5 bases from J, the gap between germline ends came to 6 bases. This CDR3 has 13 residues. The CDR3 nucleotides read TGCGCCAGCAGCTTGGTTCCGGATCAGCCCCAGCATTTT. Protein product: CASSLVPDQPQHF. Combining the CDR3 with reference TRBV5-1 and TRBJ1-5 gives the whole variable domain KAGVTQTPRYLIKTRGQQVTLSCSPISGHRSVSWYQQTPGQGLQFLFEYFSETQRNKGNFPGRFSGRQFSNSRSEMNVSTLELGDSALYLCASSLVPDQPQHFGDGTRLSIL.

CDR3 DNA: TGTGCCAGCAGCAACACCGACAGGGCGAGCGGCTACACCTTC. The encoded protein is CASSNTDRASGYTF. The chain uses TRBV7-9 and TRBJ1-2; TRBD1 matches at 7 bases. Looked up from germline, CDR1 is SEHNR and CDR2 is FQNEAQ (reference sequence). CDR3 length: 14 amino acids. The V and J ends lost 5 bases and 8 bases, in that order; junction bases with no gene match: 11.

The gene calls are TRBV5-1 and TRBJ1-4; 7 bases align to TRBD1. V trimming: 1 base; J trimming: 0 bases; junction bases outside the gene matches: 6. The CDR3 has 17 residues. Germline lookup yields CDR1 SGHRS and CDR2 YFSETQ. CDR3 in DNA: TGCGCCAGCAGCTTGAGACCAGGGGGAACAACTAATGAAAAACTGTTTTTT. It is translated as CASSLRPGGTTNEKLFF.

The V and J genes are TRBV28 and TRBJ1-2, with 7 bases fitting TRBD1. This CDR3 is 15 amino acids long. V gave up 6 bases and J gave up 1 base; unmatched junction bases: 8. Germline CDR1 and CDR2: MDHEN and SYDVKM. The CDR3 sequence is CASSAGQPDNYGYTF. Written as DNA, the CDR3 is TGTGCCAGCAGCGCGGGACAGCCCGATAACTATGGCTACACCTTC.

The rearrangement joins TRBV6-5 to TRBJ1-1, with D possibly TRBD1 on 6 matching bases. Trimming stripped 2 bases from V and 4 bases from J, with 14 bases between. Germline CDR1 reads MNHEY; CDR2 reads SVGAGI. The CDR3 is 15 amino acids. This chain's CDR3 is CASSYQGQGLTEAFF. CDR3 coding DNA: TGTGCCAGCAGTTACCAGGGACAAGGGCTCACTGAAGCTTTCTTT.

V usage is TRBV23-1 and J usage is TRBJ1-5; maybe TRBD1 (5 bases). TRBV23-1 is an ORF, and what it does is uncertain. CDR3 length: 16 residues. Trimming left V 4 bases short and J 0 bases short, with 13 bases between. DNA of the CDR3: TGCGCCAGCAGTCCGGGAGGGGAACTTAGCAATCAGCCCCAGCATTTT. This encodes CASSPGGELSNQPQHF.

The V call is TRBV29-1, the J call TRBJ1-4; D is unresolved. V was cut by 3 bases and J by 7 bases, with 12 bases left in between. CDR3 length: 13 amino acids. Germline CDR1 and CDR2: SQVTM and ANQGSEA. The CDR3 reads CSVDRGYGEKLFF. The CDR3 bases are TGCAGCGTTGACCGGGGTTACGGTGAAAAACTGTTTTTT.

In nucleotides, the CDR3 is TGTGCCTGGAGCCGAAACAGGGTCAGTAGCAATCAGCCCCAGCATTTT. Protein sequence: CAWSRNRVSSNQPQHF. V usage is TRBV30 and J usage is TRBJ1-5, with D tentatively TRBD1 (6 bases). There are 16 residues in the CDR3. The germline V gene has CDR1 GTSNPN and CDR2 SVGIG (reference sequence). Trimming cost V 3 bases and J 0 bases, with 15 bases left between them.

The chain employs TRBV6-5 and TRBJ1-1, with TRBD1 identical over 7 bases. Germline CDR1 reads MNHEY; CDR2 reads SVGAGI. J lost 0 bases, V lost 6 bases, and 7 bases had no gene match. There are 15 residues in the CDR3. CDR3 bases: TGTGCCAGCAGATGGTCTAGGGGGCTGAACACTGAAGCTTTCTTT. Translating gives CASRWSRGLNTEAFF.

On this clone itself: One end of the junction does not line up with germline, which may come from a read error. The rearrangement links TRBV7-7 to TRBJ2-7; 11 positions match TRBD2. CDR3 length: 15 residues. Germline-derived CDR1 and CDR2 are SSHAT and FNYEAQ (reference sequence). CDR3 DNA: TGTGCTAGCAGCTTGGGGACTAGCGGCAACTACGAGCAGTACTTC. Amino acids: CASSLGTSGNYEQYF.

This sequence joins TRBV6-1 and TRBJ1-4; 12 bases agree with TRBD1. The ends lost 3 bases at V and 9 bases at J; junction bases unmatched: 8. Germline V lookup: CDR1 MNHNS, CDR2 SASEGT. CDR3 length: 16 residues. The CDR3 nucleotides are TGTGCCAGCAGTGATACTCCCGGGACAGGGGGCCAAAAACTGTTTTTT. Its translation: CASSDTPGTGGQKLFF.